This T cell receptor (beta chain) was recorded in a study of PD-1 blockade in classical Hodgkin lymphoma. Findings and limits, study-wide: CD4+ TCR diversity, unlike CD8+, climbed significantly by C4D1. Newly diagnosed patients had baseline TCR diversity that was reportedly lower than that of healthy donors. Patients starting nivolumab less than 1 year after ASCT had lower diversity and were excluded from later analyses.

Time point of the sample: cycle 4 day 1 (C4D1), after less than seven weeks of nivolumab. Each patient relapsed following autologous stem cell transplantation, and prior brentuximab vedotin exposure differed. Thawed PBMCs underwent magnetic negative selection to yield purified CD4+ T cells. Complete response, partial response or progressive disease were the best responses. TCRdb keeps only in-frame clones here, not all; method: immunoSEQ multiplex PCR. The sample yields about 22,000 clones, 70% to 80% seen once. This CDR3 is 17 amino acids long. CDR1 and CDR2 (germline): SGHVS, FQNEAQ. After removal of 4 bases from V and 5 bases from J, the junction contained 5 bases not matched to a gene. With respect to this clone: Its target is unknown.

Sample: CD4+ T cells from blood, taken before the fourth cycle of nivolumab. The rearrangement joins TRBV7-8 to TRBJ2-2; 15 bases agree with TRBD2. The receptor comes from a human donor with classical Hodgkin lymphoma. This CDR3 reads CASSSGLAGGRTGELFF. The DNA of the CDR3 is TGTGCCAGCAGCTCGGGACTAGCGGGGGGACGGACCGGGGAGCTGTTTTTT.